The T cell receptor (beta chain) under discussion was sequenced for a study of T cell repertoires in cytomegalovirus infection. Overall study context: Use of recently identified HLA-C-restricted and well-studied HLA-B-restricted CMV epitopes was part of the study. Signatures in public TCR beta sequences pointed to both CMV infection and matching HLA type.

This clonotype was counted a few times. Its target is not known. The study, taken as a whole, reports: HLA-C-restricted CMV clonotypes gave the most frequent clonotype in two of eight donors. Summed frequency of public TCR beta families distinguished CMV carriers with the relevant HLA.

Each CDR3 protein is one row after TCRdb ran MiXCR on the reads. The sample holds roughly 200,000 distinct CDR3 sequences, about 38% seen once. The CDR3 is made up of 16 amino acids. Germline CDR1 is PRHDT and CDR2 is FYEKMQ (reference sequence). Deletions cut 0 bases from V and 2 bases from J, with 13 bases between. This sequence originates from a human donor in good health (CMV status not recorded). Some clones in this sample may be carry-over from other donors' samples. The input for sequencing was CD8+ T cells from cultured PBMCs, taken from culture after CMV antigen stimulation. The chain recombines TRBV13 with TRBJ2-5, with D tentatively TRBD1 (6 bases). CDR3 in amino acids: CASSLGGEGVQETQYF. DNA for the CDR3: TGTGCCAGCAGCTTAGGAGGCGAGGGGGTTCAAGAGACCCAGTACTTC.